The subject of this entry is one T cell receptor (beta chain). The target antigen is unknown. The data belong to a study of shared clonotypes between healthy human individuals. On the study more broadly: Each donor's CD8 memory used one plate, CD8 naive two, each CD4 subset three. Overall study findings and caveats: Blood was the sole source, and tissue repertoires probably differ.

The CDR3 length is 12 residues. V lost 9 bases, J lost 3 bases, and 11 bases lay in between. Germline CDR1 and CDR2: LNHDA and SQIVND (reference sequence). The data were produced by immunoSEQ multiplex PCR, yet TCRdb's version contains in-frame clones alone and is incomplete. The data hold about 1,800,000 clones, with around 96% observed a single time. CD45RO-negative CD8 cells positively selected for CCR7 made up the naive population, which excluded terminally differentiated effector memory CD45RA+ cells. This clonotype originated in a man aged 18 to 35 in good health. The V call is TRBV19, the J call TRBJ1-2; D gene ambiguous. Sequencing used naive CD8+ T cells sorted from blood. The CDR3 reads CASWGVDYGYTF. The CDR3 DNA reads as TGTGCCAGCTGGGGTGTTGACTATGGCTACACCTTC.